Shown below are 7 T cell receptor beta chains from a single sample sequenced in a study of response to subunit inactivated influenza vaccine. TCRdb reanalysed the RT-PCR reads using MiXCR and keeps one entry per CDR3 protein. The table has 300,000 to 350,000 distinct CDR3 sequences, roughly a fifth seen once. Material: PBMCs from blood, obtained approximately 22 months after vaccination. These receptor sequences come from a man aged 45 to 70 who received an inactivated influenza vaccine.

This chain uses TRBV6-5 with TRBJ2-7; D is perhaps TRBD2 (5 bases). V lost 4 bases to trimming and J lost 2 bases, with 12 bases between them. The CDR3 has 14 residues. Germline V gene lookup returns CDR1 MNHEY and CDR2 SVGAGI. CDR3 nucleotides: TGTGCCAGCAGTTCCAACCGGGGTCCCTACGAGCAGTACTTC. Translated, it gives CASSSNRGPYEQYF.

The chain's CDR3 is CSVSDSSTEAFF. CDR3 DNA: TGCAGCGTTTCGGACAGTTCCACTGAAGCTTTCTTT. The chain has TRBV29-1 and TRBJ1-1, with D perhaps TRBD1 (6 bases). Trimming removed 5 bases from V and 4 bases from J, with 11 bases in between. The V gene's germline CDR1 is SQVTM and CDR2 ANQGSEA. The CDR3 has 12 residues.

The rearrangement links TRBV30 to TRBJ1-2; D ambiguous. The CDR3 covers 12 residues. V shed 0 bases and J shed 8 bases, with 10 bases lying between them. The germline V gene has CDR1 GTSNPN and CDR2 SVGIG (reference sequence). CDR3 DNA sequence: TGTGCCTGGAGTGTAATGGGGATCGGCTACACCTTC. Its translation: CAWSVMGIGYTF.

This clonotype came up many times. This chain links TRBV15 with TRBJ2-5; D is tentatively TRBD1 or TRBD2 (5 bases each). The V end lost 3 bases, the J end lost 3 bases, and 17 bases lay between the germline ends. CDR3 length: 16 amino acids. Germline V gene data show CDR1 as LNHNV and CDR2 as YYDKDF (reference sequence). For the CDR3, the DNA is TGTGCCACCAGCAGTCTATCTCGGGACGGTAAAGAGACCCAGTACTTC. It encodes CATSSLSRDGKETQYF. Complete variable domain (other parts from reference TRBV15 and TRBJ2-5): DAMVIQNPRYQVTQFGKPVTLSCSQTLNHNVMYWYQQKSSQAPKLLFHYYDKDFNNEADTPDNFQSRRPNTSFCFLDIRSPGLGDTAMYLCATSSLSRDGKETQYFGPGTRLLVL.

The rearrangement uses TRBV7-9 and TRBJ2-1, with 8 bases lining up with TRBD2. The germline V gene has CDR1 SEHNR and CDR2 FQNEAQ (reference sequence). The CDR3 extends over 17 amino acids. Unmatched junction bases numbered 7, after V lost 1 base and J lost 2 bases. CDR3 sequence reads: CASSLVSVGGAYNEQFF. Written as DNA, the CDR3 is TGTGCCAGCAGCTTAGTTTCCGTCGGGGGGGCCTACAATGAGCAGTTCTTC.

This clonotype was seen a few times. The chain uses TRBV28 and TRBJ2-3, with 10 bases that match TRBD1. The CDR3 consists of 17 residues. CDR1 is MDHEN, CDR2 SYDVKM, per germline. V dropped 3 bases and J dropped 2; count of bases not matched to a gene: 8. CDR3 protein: CASSFDRDRGDTDTQYF. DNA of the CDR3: TGTGCCAGCAGTTTCGACCGGGACAGGGGAGACACAGATACGCAGTATTTT.

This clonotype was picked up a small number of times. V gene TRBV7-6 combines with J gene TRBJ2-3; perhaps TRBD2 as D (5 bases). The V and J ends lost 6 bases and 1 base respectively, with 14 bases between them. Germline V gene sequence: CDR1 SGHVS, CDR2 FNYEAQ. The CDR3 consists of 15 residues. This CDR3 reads CASSPIGGGTDTQYF. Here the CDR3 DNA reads TGTGCCAGCAGTCCCATAGGAGGCGGCACAGATACGCAGTATTTT.